This TCR beta chain comes out of a study of identical twins. General observations from the study: High-abundance cord blood beta clonotypes had fewer insertions; memory repertoires showed none. Out-of-frame alpha sequences shared by twins showed excess low generation probability.

CDR1 is SGHDN and CDR2 is FVKESK in the germline V gene. This CDR3 spans 12 amino acids. TCRdb reprocessed the 5' RACE reads via MiXCR and lists one record per CDR3 protein. The data contain under 450,000 distinct CDR3 sequences, less than 20% of them seen just once; the ten biggest clones take up around 10%. Turning to this clonotype: The antigen is not known. An end of the junction differs from the germline gene, which may be a read error.

Sample: naive T cells sorted from blood. The genes are TRBV14 and TRBJ2-2; TRBD2 might be the D (5 bases). The source is a middle-aged man in good health. The CDR3 region is CASSQVAGELFF. The CDR3 nucleotides read TGTGCCAGCAGCCAAGTGGCCGGGGAGTTGTTTTTT.